This T cell receptor (beta chain) was identified in a study of tumor and adjacent non-tumor tissue in lung cancer. Study overall: Aged about 30 to 76 years, patients included roughly eleven men and a handful of women with stage I to III disease.

The CDR3 length is 15 residues. Regarding the study as a whole: Compared with tumor, normal lung showed significantly lower TCR diversity. Normal lung showed higher cumulative top 100 clone frequency than tumor.

Notes on this clonotype: Its target is not known.

A modified ARM-PCR protocol with three rounds of nested PCR amplified TCRbeta. TCRdb itself ran the multiplex PCR reads through MiXCR, one entry per CDR3 protein. This table has tens of thousands of distinct CDR3 sequences, less than 75% appearing once. RNA was extracted from bulk tissue without any cell sorting. The normal lung tissue was taken more than 3 cm from the tumor edge. The chain combines TRBV12-2 with TRBJ1-1. TRBV12-2 is tagged as a pseudogene. This TCR derives from a woman between 45 and 65 years old with non-small cell lung cancer. Sequencing was carried out using distant non-tumor lung tissue. CDR3 in amino acids: CACRLVREGNTEAFF. The CDR3 DNA sequence: TGTGCATGTCGCTTAGTAAGGGAAGGAAACACTGAAGCTTTCTTT.